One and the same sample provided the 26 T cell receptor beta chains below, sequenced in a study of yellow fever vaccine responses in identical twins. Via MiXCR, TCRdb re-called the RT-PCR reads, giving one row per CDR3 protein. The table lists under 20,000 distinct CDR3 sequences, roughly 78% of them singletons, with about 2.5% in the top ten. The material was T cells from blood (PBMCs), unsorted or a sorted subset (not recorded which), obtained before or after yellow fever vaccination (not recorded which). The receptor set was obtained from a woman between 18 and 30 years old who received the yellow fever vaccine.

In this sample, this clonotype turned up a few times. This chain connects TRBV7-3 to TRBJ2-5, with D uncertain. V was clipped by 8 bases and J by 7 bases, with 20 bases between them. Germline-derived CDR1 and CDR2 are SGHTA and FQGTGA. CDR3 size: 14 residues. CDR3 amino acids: CASSPNSQWGTQYF. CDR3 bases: TGTGCCAGCTCACCCAATTCTCAATGGGGGACCCAGTACTTC.

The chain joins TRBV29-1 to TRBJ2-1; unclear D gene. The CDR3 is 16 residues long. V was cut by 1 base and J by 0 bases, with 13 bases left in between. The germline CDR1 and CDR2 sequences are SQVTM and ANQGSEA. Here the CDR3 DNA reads TGCAGCGTTGAAGGCCTCACTCTCAGCTCCTACAATGAGCAGTTCTTC. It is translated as CSVEGLTLSSYNEQFF.

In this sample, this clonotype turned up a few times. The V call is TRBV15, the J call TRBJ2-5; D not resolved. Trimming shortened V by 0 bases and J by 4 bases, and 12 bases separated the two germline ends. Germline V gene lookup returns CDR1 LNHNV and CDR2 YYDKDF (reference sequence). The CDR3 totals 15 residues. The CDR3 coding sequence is TGTGCCACCAGCAGAGATTCTGGGGTCGGAGAGACCCAGTACTTC. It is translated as CATSRDSGVGETQYF.

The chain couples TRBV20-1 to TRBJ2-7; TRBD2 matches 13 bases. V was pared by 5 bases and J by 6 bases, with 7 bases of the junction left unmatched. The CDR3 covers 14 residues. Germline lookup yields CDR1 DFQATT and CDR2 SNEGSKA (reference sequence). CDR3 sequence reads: CSAVSGTSGIEQYF. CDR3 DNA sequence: TGCAGTGCTGTTTCCGGGACTAGCGGGATCGAGCAGTACTTC.

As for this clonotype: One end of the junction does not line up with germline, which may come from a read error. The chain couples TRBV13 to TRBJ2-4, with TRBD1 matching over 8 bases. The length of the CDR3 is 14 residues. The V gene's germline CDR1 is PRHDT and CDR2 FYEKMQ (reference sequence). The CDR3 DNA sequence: TGTGCCAACGCCCGGACAGGGACCAAAAACATTCAGGACTTC. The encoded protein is CANARTGTKNIQDF.

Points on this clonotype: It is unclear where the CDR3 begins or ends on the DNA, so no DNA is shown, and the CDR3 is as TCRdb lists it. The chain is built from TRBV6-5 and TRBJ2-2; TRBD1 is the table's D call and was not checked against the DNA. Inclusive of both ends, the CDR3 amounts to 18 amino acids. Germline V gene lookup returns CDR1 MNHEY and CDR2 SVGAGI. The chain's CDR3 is CASSYSRGSGGSPGSCFF.

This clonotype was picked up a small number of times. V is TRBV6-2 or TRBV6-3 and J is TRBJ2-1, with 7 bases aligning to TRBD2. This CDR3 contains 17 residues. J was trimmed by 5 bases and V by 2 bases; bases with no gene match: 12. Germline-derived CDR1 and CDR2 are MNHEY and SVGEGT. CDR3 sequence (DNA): TGTGCCAGCAGTTACCGTACTAGCGCCACTGGTCACAATGAGCAGTTCTTC. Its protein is CASSYRTSATGHNEQFF.

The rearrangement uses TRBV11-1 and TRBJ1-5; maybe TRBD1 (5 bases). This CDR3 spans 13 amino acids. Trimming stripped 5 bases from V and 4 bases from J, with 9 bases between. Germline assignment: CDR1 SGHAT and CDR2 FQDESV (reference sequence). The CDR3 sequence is CASSPDSNQPQHF. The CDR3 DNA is TGTGCCAGCAGCCCCGACAGTAATCAGCCCCAGCATTTT.

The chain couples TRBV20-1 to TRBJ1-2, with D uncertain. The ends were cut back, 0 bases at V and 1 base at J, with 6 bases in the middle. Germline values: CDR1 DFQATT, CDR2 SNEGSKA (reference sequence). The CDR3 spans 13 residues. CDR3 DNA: TGCAGTGCTAGAGAGAGTCATAACTATGGCTACACCTTC. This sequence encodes CSARESHNYGYTF.

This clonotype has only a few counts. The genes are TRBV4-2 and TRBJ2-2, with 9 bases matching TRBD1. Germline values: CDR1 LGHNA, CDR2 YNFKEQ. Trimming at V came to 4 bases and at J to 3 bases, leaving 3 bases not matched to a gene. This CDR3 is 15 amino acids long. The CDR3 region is CASSPWTGDTGELFF. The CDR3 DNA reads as TGTGCCAGCAGCCCGTGGACAGGGGACACCGGGGAGCTGTTTTTT.

The CDR3 DNA is TGTGCCAGCAGCTCCCTAGCGGGAGTACTGAATGAGCAGTTCTTC. Its translation is CASSSLAGVLNEQFF. V and J are TRBV7-6 and TRBJ2-1; 10 nucleotides line up with TRBD2. This CDR3 contains 15 residues. The V gene end was trimmed by 4 bases and the J gene end by 7 bases; junction bases not matched to a gene: 7. The germline CDR1 and CDR2 sequences are SGHVS and FNYEAQ.

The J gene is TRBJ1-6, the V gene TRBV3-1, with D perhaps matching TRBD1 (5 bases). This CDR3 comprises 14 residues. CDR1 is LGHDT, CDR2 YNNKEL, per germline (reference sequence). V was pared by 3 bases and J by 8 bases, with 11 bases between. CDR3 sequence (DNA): TGTGCCAGCAGCCATTTAGCCAGGGATTCACCCCTCCACTTT. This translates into CASSHLARDSPLHF.

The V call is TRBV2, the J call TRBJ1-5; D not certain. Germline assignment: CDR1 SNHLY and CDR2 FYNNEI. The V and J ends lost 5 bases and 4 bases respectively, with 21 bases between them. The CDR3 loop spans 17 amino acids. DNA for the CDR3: TGTGCCAGCAGTCGAATCCGGCCATCTCACGAGAATCAGCCCCAGCATTTT. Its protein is CASSRIRPSHENQPQHF.

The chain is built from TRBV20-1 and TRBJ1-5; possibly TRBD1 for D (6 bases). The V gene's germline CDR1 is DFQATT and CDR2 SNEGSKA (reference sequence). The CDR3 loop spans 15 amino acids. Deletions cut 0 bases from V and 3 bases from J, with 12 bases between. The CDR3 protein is CSARDAGGLNQPQHF. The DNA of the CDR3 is TGCAGTGCTAGAGATGCCGGGGGCCTCAATCAGCCCCAGCATTTT.

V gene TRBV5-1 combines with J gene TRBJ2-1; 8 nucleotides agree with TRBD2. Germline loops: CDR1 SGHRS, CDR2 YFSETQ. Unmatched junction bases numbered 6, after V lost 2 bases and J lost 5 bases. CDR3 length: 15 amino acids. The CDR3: CASSFFGGGNNEQFF. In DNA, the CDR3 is TGCGCCAGCAGCTTCTTTGGCGGGGGGAACAATGAGCAGTTCTTC.

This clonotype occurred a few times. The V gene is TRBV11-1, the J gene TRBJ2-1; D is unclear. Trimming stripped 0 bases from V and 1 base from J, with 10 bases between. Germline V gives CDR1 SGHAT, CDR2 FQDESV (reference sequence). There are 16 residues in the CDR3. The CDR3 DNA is TGTGCCAGCAGCTTAGCAGCTGGGGTTTCCTACAATGAGCAGTTCTTC. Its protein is CASSLAAGVSYNEQFF.

This CDR3 reads CASSRGPQTYEQYF. The CDR3 region has the DNA TGTGCCAGCTCACGCGGACCACAGACCTACGAGCAGTACTTC. The V gene is TRBV18, the J gene TRBJ2-7; D remains ambiguous. The CDR3 has 14 residues. The ends were cut back, 4 bases at V and 2 bases at J, with 12 bases in the middle. Germline CDR1 and CDR2: KGHSH and LQKENI.

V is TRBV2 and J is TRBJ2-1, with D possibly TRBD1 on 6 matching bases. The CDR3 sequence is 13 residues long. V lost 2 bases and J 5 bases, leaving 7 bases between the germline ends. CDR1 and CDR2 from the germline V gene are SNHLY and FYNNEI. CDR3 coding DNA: TGTGCCAGCAGTGAACCAGGGGACAATGAGCAGTTCTTC. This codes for CASSEPGDNEQFF.

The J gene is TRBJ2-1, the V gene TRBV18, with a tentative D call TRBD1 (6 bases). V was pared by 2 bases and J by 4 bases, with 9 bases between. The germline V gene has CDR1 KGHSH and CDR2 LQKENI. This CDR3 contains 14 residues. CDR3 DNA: TGTGCCAGCTCACCATGGGACACTTACAATGAGCAGTTCTTC. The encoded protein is CASSPWDTYNEQFF.

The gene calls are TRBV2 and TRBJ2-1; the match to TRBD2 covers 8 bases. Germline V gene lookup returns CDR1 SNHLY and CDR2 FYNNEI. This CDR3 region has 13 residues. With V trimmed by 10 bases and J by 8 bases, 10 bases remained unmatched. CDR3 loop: CATLTSESDEQFF. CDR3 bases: TGTGCCACCCTGACTAGCGAGAGCGATGAGCAGTTCTTC.

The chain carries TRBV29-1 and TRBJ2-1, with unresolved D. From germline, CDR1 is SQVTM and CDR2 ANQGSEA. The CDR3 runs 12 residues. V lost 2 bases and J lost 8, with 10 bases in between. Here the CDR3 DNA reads TGCAGCGTTGAACTCGCCTTGGATGAGCAGTTCTTC. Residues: CSVELALDEQFF.

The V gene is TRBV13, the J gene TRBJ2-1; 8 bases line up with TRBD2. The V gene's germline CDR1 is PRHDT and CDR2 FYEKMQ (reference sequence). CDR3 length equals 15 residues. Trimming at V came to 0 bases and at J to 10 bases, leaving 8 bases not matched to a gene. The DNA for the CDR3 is TGTGCCAGCAGCTTAGGCATCGGGGGGGCCGGGGAGCAGTTCTTC. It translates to CASSLGIGGAGEQFF. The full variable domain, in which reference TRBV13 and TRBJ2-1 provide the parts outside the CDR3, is AAGVIQSPRHLIKEKRETATLKCYPIPRHDTVYWYQQGPGQDPQFLISFYEKMQSDKGSIPDRFSAQQFSDYHSELNMSSLELGDSALYFCASSLGIGGAGEQFFGPGTRLTVL.

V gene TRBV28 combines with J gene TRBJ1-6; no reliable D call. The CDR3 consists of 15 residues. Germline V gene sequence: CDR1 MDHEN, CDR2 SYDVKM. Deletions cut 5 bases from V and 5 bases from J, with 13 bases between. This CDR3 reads CASSPGEVNNSPLHF. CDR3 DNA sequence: TGTGCCAGCAGTCCTGGGGAGGTTAATAATTCACCCCTCCACTTT.

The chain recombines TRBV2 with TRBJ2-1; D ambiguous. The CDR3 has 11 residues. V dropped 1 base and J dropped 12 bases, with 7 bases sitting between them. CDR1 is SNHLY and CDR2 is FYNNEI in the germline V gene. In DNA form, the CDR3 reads TGTGCCAGCAGTGAAGAAAGTGGGCAGTTCTTC. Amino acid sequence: CASSEESGQFF.

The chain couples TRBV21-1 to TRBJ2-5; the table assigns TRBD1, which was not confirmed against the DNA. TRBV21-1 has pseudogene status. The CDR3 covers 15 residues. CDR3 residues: CASSKIPGPQETQYF. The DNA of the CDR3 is TGTGCCAGCAGCAAGATTCCGGGACCGCAAGAGACCCAGTACTTC.

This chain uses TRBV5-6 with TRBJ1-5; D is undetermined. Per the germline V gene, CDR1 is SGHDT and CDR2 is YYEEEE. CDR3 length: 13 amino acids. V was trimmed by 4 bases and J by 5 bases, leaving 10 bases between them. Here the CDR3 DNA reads TGTGCCAGCAGCGCGACGGCGGATCAGCCCCAGCATTTT. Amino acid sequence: CASSATADQPQHF.